Listed here is a single T cell receptor (beta chain). Its antigen is unknown. The record originates from a study of T cell responses to AZD1222 COVID-19 vaccine. Study-wide points: CD4 TCRs linked to vaccination spanned spike, dominating at 160-218 and 743-854. Rises in breadth and depth of Spike-specific TCRs came after two AZD1222 doses.

TCRdb's table, derived via immunoSEQ multiplex PCR, lists solely in-frame clones and lacks some. The table lists more than 150,000 clones, 88% of them singletons. The germline CDR1 and CDR2 sequences are LGHNA and YNFKEQ. V dropped 1 base and J dropped 8 bases, with 11 bases sitting between them. The CDR3 totals 13 residues. The analysis combined second doses at about 4 or about 12 weeks. This sequence originates from an adult who received the AZD1222 COVID-19 vaccine. Sequences were derived from peripheral blood, sampled 28 days after the second AZD1222 dose. The rearrangement uses TRBV4-2 and TRBJ1-1, with D unresolved. The CDR3 reads CASSQGWTSEAFF. The CDR3 nucleotides are TGTGCCAGCAGCCAAGGTTGGACTTCGGAAGCTTTCTTT.